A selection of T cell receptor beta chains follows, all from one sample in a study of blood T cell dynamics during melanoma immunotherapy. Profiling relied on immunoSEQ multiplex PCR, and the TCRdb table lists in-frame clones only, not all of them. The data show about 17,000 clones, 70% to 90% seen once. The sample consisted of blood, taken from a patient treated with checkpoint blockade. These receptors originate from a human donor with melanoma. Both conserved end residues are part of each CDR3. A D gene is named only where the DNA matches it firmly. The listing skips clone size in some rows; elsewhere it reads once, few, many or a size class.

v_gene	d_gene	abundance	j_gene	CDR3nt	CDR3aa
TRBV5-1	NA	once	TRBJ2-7	TGCGCCAGCAGCTGGACCACAGGGAAGCGTTGGGAGCAGTACTTC	CASSWTTGKRWEQYF
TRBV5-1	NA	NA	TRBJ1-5	TGCGCCAGCAGCTTTAACGGGTATGACAATCAGCCCCAGCATTTT	CASSFNGYDNQPQHF
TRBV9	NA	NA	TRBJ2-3	TGTGCCAGCAGCGTAGTAGGCGGGATTAGCACAGATACGCAGTATTTT	CASSVVGGISTDTQYF
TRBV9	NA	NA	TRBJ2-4	TGTGCCAGCAGCGTAGCAGCGGGAGCCAAAAACATTCAGTACTTC	CASSVAAGAKNIQYF
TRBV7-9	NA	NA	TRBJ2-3	TGTGCCAGCAGCCCTTTAACTGGGGTGGATACGCAGTATTTT	CASSPLTGVDTQYF
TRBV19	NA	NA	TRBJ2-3	TGTGCCAGTAGTATTGTGAAAGGACCAGATACGCAGTATTTT	CASSIVKGPDTQYF
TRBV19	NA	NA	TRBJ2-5	TGTGCCAGTAGTATAACCGGCAAAAAAGAGACCCAGTACTTC	CASSITGKKETQYF
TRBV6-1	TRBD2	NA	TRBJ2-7	TGTGCCAGCAGTGAATCGGGACTAGCAGTTCGGCAGTACTTC	CASSESGLAVRQYF
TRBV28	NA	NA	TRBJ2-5	TGTGCCAGCAGTCTCAAAGAGACCCAGTACTTC	CASSLKETQYF
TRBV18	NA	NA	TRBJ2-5	TGTGCCAGCTCACGCTCCCGCGTGGGGGGCCAAGAGACCCAGTACTTC	CASSRSRVGGQETQYF
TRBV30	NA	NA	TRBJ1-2	TGTGCCTGGAGTGTAGGAGGGTTCTATGGCTACACCTTC	CAWSVGGFYGYTF
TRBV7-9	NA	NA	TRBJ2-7	TGTGCCAGCAGCTCAAGTACCGGGAGCCCCTACGAGCAGTACTTC	CASSSSTGSPYEQYF
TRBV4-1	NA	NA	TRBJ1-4	TGCGCCAGCAGCCAAGAAATCAGGGACTCCTTGGCCCTCAATGAAAAACTGTTTTTT	CASSQEIRDSLALNEKLFF
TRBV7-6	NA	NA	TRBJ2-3	TGTGCCAGCAGAAAGGAAGGTGCGCAGTATTTT	CASRKEGAQYF
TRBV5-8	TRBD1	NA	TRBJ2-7	TGTGCCAGCCACCGCGACGGACAGGGAACAGGCTACGAGCAGTACTTC	CASHRDGQGTGYEQYF
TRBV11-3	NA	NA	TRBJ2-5	TGTGCCAGCAGCTTAGGAGGGGAGGAGACCCAGTACTTC	CASSLGGEETQYF
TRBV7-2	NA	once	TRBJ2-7	TGTGCCAGCAGCCCGCCGAGCGGCGGGACAATAGCCTACGAGCAGTACTTC	CASSPPSGGTIAYEQYF
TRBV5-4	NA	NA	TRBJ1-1	TGTGCCAGCAGCGAGGGGTTCGAAGCTTTCTTT	CASSEGFEAFF
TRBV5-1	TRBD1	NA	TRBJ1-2	TGCGCCAGCAGCTTTGGCCAAGCGGCAGCAACAGGGGTCCCCTATGGCTACACCTTC	CASSFGQAAATGVPYGYTF
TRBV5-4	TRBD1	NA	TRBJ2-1	TGTGCCAGCAGCCTACAGGGGGCGCAGAATGAGCAGTTCTTC	CASSLQGAQNEQFF
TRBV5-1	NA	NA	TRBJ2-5	TGCGCCAGCAGCTTGTCCGGGGTAGAAGGAGAGACCCAGTACTTC	CASSLSGVEGETQYF
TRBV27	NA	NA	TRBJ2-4	TGTGCCAGCAGTCCCGACAGGATGGACATTCAGTACTTC	CASSPDRMDIQYF
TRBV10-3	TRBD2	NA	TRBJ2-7	TGTGCCACAGGCGGGACTAGCGGTACCTACGAGCAGTACTTC	CATGGTSGTYEQYF
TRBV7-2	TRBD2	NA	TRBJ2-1	TGTGCCAGCAGCCGGACTAGCGGGAGTGTTCGTGAGCAGTTCTTC	CASSRTSGSVREQFF